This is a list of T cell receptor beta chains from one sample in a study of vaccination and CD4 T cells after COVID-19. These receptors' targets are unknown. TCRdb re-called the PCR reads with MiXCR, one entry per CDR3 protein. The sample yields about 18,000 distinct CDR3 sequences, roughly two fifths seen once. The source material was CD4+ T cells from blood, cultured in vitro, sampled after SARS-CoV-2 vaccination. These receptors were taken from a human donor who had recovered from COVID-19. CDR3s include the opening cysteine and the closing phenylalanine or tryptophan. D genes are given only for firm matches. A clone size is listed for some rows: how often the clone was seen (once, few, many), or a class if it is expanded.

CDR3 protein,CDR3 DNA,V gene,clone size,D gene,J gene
CSARQGGQPQHF,TGCAGTGCTAGACAGGGTGGTCAGCCCCAGCATTTT,TRBV20-1,few,NA,TRBJ1-5
CASSLKPGGTEAFF,TGTGCCAGCAGCTTAAAGCCAGGGGGCACTGAAGCTTTCTTT,TRBV7-3,NA,TRBD1,TRBJ1-1
CASSPTGAETGELFF,TGTGCCAGCAGCCCGACGGGGGCCGAAACCGGGGAGCTGTTTTTT,TRBV7-2,few,NA,TRBJ2-2
CSVASGDMNTEAFF,TGCAGCGTTGCTTCGGGGGACATGAACACTGAAGCTTTCTTT,TRBV29-1,NA,NA,TRBJ1-1
CASSEGGRGDTQYF,TGTGCCAGCAGCGAAGGAGGGCGGGGGGATACGCAGTATTTT,TRBV4-2,NA,TRBD2,TRBJ2-3
CASSSLTSGRPYEQYF,TGTGCCAGCAGTTCGTTGACTAGCGGGAGGCCCTACGAGCAGTACTTC,TRBV6-5,NA,TRBD2,TRBJ2-7
CASSFDTGAMNTEAFF,TGTGCCAGCAGTTTTGACACAGGGGCGATGAACACTGAAGCTTTCTTT,TRBV7-9,few,TRBD1,TRBJ1-1
CASSLRAGGPYTGELFF,TGTGCCAGCAGCCTAAGGGCGGGTGGGCCTTACACCGGGGAGCTGTTTTTT,TRBV7-3,NA,NA,TRBJ2-2
CASSLMGQAADTQYF,TGCGCCAGCAGTCTAATGGGACAGGCGGCAGATACGCAGTATTTT,TRBV5-1,NA,TRBD1,TRBJ2-3
CASRFSLDTEAFF,TGTGCCAGTAGGTTCTCGTTGGACACTGAAGCTTTCTTT,TRBV6-2/TRBV6-3,few,NA,TRBJ1-1
CSVVNRGTGNYGYTF,TGCAGCGTTGTAAACAGGGGGACGGGAAACTATGGCTACACCTTC,TRBV29-1,NA,TRBD1,TRBJ1-2
CSAPQGAVWYGYTF,TGCAGCGCACCACAGGGGGCGGTGTGGTATGGCTACACCTTC,TRBV20-1,NA,TRBD1,TRBJ1-2
CASGTGHNYGYTF,TGTGCCAGCGGAACAGGGCACAACTATGGCTACACCTTC,TRBV27,NA,NA,TRBJ1-2
CASSLLAGTTEAFF,TGTGCCAGCAGCTTATTAGCGGGTACCACTGAAGCTTTCTTT,TRBV7-3,NA,NA,TRBJ1-1
CASSFGVGREGYGYTF,TGTGCCAGCAGTTTCGGGGTAGGGCGAGAGGGCTATGGCTACACCTTC,TRBV27,few,NA,TRBJ1-2
CASSLVSVGQGSKSYEQYF,TGTGCCAGCAGCTTAGTTAGCGTGGGACAGGGGAGCAAAAGCTACGAGCAGTACTTC,TRBV7-2,NA,TRBD1,TRBJ2-7
CASSERQGAYGYTF,TGTGCCAGTAGTGAACGACAGGGGGCCTATGGCTACACCTTC,TRBV19,NA,TRBD1,TRBJ1-2
CASSPKGETQYF,TGTGCCAGCAGTCCCAAGGGAGAGACCCAGTACTTC,TRBV27,NA,NA,TRBJ2-5
CASAQGTASPLHF,TGTGCCAGCGCGCAGGGGACTGCTTCACCCCTCCACTTT,TRBV12-3/TRBV12-4,NA,NA,TRBJ1-6
CSARDPTGPADTQYF,TGCAGTGCTAGAGACCCGACAGGGCCGGCAGATACGCAGTATTTT,TRBV20-1,few,TRBD1,TRBJ2-3
CASSQVPYKIQPQHF,TGTGCCAGCAGTCAAGTCCCGTATAAGATCCAGCCCCAGCATTTT,TRBV27,NA,NA,TRBJ1-5
CASFEAESTDTQYF,TGTGCCAGCTTTGAAGCGGAGAGCACAGATACGCAGTATTTT,TRBV12-3/TRBV12-4,NA,NA,TRBJ2-3
CASSGRLDSNQPQHF,TGTGCCAGCAGCGGCAGACTCGATAGCAATCAGCCCCAGCATTTT,TRBV6-2/TRBV6-3,few,NA,TRBJ1-5
CASSTRTGVYYGYTF,TGTGCCAGCAGTACCCGAACAGGGGTTTACTATGGCTACACCTTC,TRBV6-1,NA,TRBD1,TRBJ1-2
CASSYRGLAGGQETQYF,TGTGCCAGCAGTTACCGGGGACTAGCGGGGGGTCAAGAGACCCAGTACTTC,TRBV6-5,NA,TRBD2,TRBJ2-5
CASSSEGRGIETQYF,TGTGCCAGCAGCTCAGAAGGTCGGGGCATCGAGACCCAGTACTTC,TRBV7-6,NA,NA,TRBJ2-5
CASSLSTRGETQYF,TGTGCCAGCAGTTTATCGACCAGGGGTGAGACCCAGTACTTC,TRBV27,NA,NA,TRBJ2-5
CATSETGRNTIYF,TGTGCCACCAGTGAGACAGGTCGGAACACCATATATTTT,TRBV24-1,NA,NA,TRBJ1-3
CASSYLGPEGNQPQHF,TGTGCCAGCAGTTATCTCGGACCCGAGGGCAATCAGCCCCAGCATTTT,TRBV6-5,NA,NA,TRBJ1-5
CASRNRVDEQFF,TGTGCCAGCAGAAACAGGGTCGATGAGCAGTTCTTC,TRBV6-1,NA,NA,TRBJ2-1
CASSPRRGDSNQPQHF,TGTGCCAGCAGCCCCCGGCGGGGCGATAGCAATCAGCCCCAGCATTTT,TRBV7-2,NA,NA,TRBJ1-5
CASSLFGFARHEQYF,TGTGCCAGCAGCTTATTTGGATTCGCCCGCCACGAGCAGTACTTC,TRBV7-2,NA,NA,TRBJ2-7
CASIRGSSYEQYF,TGTGCCAGCATCAGGGGAAGCTCCTACGAGCAGTACTTC,TRBV6-2/TRBV6-3,NA,NA,TRBJ2-7
CASSYSTSARYPEAFF,TGTGCCAGCAGTTACTCTACGTCAGCCAGGTATCCTGAAGCTTTCTTT,TRBV6-2/TRBV6-3,few,NA,TRBJ1-1
CSAEQGALNYGYTF,TGCAGTGCCGAACAGGGGGCGTTAAACTATGGCTACACCTTC,TRBV20-1,NA,TRBD1,TRBJ1-2
CASSLGLQETQYF,TGTGCCAGCAGCTTGGGACTCCAAGAGACCCAGTACTTC,TRBV7-9,few,NA,TRBJ2-5
CASSRTGDGYTF,TGTGCCAGCAGTCGGACAGGGGACGGCTACACCTTC,TRBV6-1,few,TRBD1,TRBJ1-2
CASSLVGGDEQYF,TGTGCCAGCAGCCTGGTGGGGGGTGACGAGCAGTACTTC,TRBV7-2,NA,NA,TRBJ2-7
CATVFSNQPQHF,TGTGCCACCGTGTTTAGCAATCAGCCCCAGCATTTT,TRBV24-1,NA,NA,TRBJ1-5
CASSLYGREAGYTF,TGTGCCAGCAGCTTATACGGCAGGGAGGCTGGCTACACCTTC,TRBV7-2,few,NA,TRBJ1-2
CASSPGVVNTEAFF,TGTGCCAGCAGTCCAGGGGTGGTGAACACTGAAGCTTTCTTT,TRBV6-1,few,NA,TRBJ1-1
CASSLTYNTEAFF,TGTGCCAGCAGCCTGACATACAACACTGAAGCTTTCTTT,TRBV11-3,NA,NA,TRBJ1-1
CATSDLRGSGTDTQYF,TGTGCCACCAGTGACCTTAGGGGTTCCGGCACAGATACGCAGTATTTT,TRBV24-1,NA,NA,TRBJ2-3
CASSSTDYEQYF,TGTGCCAGCAGCTCGACAGACTACGAGCAGTACTTC,TRBV7-9,NA,NA,TRBJ2-7
CASSSQGKGYGYTF,TGTGCCAGCAGTTCACAGGGGAAAGGCTATGGCTACACCTTC,TRBV6-5,few,TRBD1,TRBJ1-2
CASSYPLTGIASYEQYF,TGTGCCAGCAGTTACCCGCTGACAGGGATTGCCTCCTACGAGCAGTACTTC,TRBV6-2/TRBV6-3,NA,TRBD1,TRBJ2-7
CASRPDRAKNSPLHF,TGTGCCAGCAGACCCGACAGGGCCAAAAATTCACCCCTCCACTTT,TRBV6-1,few,TRBD1,TRBJ1-6
CAAWTDGDTEAFF,TGTGCCGCCTGGACAGATGGGGACACTGAAGCTTTCTTT,TRBV24-1,NA,NA,TRBJ1-1
CSASQTPQRSSPLHF,TGCAGTGCTAGCCAGACACCGCAGCGGTCGTCACCCCTCCACTTT,TRBV20-1,NA,NA,TRBJ1-6
CASRRAGDAEQYF,TGTGCCAGCAGGCGGGCAGGGGACGCCGAGCAGTACTTC,TRBV6-1,NA,NA,TRBJ2-7
CATSRRLAGDNEQFF,TGTGCCACCAGCAGAAGACTAGCGGGGGACAATGAGCAGTTCTTC,TRBV15,few,TRBD2,TRBJ2-1
CASIEGLDYGYTF,TGTGCCAGCATCGAAGGGTTGGACTATGGCTACACCTTC,TRBV6-1,NA,NA,TRBJ1-2
CASRGGSNQPQHF,TGTGCCAGTAGGGGGGGAAGCAATCAGCCCCAGCATTTT,TRBV19,NA,NA,TRBJ1-5
CASSLQGLSGNTIYF,TGTGCCAGCAGTTTACAGGGCCTCTCTGGAAACACCATATATTTT,TRBV27,few,NA,TRBJ1-3
CASSPRPINWGETQYF,TGTGCCAGCAGCCCCCGACCGATTAACTGGGGAGAGACCCAGTACTTC,TRBV6-1,NA,NA,TRBJ2-5
CSASGSSNEQFF,TGCAGTGCTAGTGGATCTAGCAATGAGCAGTTCTTC,TRBV20-1,once,NA,TRBJ2-1